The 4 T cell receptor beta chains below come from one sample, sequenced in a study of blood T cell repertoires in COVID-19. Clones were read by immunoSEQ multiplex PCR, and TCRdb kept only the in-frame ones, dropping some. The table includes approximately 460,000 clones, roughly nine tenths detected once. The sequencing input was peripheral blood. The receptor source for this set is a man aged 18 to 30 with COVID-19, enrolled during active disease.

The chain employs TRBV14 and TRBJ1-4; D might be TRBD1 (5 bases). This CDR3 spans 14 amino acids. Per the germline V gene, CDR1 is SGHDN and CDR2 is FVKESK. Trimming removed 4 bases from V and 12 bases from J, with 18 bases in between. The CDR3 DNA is TGTGCCAGCAGCCGCGGGACTCCGAGTGTTGAACTGTTTTTT. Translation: CASSRGTPSVELFF.

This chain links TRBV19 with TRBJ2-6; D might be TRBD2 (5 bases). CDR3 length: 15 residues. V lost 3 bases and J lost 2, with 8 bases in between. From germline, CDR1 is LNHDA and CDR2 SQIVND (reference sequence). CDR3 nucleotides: TGTGCCAGTAGTATTCCCGGGACTGGGGCCAACGTCCTGACTTTC. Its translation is CASSIPGTGANVLTF. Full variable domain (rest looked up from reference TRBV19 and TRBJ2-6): DGGITQSPKYLFRKEGQNVTLSCEQNLNHDAMYWYRQDPGQGLRLIYYSQIVNDFQKGDIAEGYSVSREKKESFPLTVTSAQKNPTAFYLCASSIPGTGANVLTFGAGSRLTVL.

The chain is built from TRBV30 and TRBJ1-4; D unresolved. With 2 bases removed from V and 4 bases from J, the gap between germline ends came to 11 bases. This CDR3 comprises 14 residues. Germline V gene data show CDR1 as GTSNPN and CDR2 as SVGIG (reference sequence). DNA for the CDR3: TGTGCCTGGAGTTGGGGAGGGTATAATGAAAAACTGTTTTTT. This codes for CAWSWGGYNEKLFF.

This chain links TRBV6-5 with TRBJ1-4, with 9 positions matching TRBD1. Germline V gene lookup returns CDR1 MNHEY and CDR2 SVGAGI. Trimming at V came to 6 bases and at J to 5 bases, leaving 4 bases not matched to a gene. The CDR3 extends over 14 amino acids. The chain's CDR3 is CASRPTGGNEKLFF. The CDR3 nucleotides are TGTGCCAGCAGGCCGACAGGGGGGAATGAAAAACTGTTTTTT.